This TCR beta chain originates from a study of blood T cell repertoires in COVID-19. Study-level background: Specimens from acute and convalescent COVID-19 originated in the United States, Italy and Spain.

Germline values: CDR1 KGHSH, CDR2 LQKENI. CDR3 length: 16 amino acids. V was shortened by 4 bases and J by 1 base, with 16 bases between the two germline ends. In the original workflow: It was from reference gene primer amplification that nucleated cell counts were estimated. Using immunoSEQ multiplex PCR, the repertoire was profiled, and TCRdb retains in-frame clones only, with some absent. D and trimming were read from the DNA, whereas the V and J calls and clone size are those reported in that table. The table has under 100,000 clones, about 84% seen once. The rearrangement links TRBV18 to TRBJ1-2; a weak D match, TRBD1 (6 bases). The specimen was peripheral blood. The sequence was obtained from an elderly man with active or convalescent COVID-19. The CDR3 spells CASSLGGTGNNYGYTF. The CDR3 coding sequence is TGTGCCAGCTCACTCGGAGGTACAGGGAATAACTATGGCTACACCTTC. The variable domain in full, with the rest retrieved from reference TRBV18 and TRBJ1-2, is NAGVMQNPRHLVRRRGQEARLRCSPMKGHSHVYWYRQLPEEGLKFMVYLQKENIIDESGMPKERFSAEFPKEGPSILRIQQVVRGDSAAYFCASSLGGTGNNYGYTFGSGTRLTVV.